The text below deals with one T cell receptor (beta chain). A Seattle source enrolled patients during active infection and followed them longitudinally. This record comes from a study of blood T cell repertoires in COVID-19. Looking at the study overall: From the United States, Italy and Spain came samples of acute and convalescent COVID-19. Nucleic acid was either cDNA or gDNA, and it came from T cells, B-cell-depleted T cells, or PBMCs.

Original handling: Nucleated cell counts were estimated from reference gene primer amplification. Assay: immunoSEQ multiplex PCR; the TCRdb copy retains only in-frame clones and omits some. V and J calls and clone size are those listed in that table; D and trimming were worked out from the DNA. Here the sample spans over 150,000 clones, about four fifths being singletons. Germline values: CDR1 SGHRS, CDR2 YFSETQ. V was clipped by 4 bases and J by 1 base; unmatched bases: 13. There are 18 residues in the CDR3. The genes are TRBV5-1 and TRBJ2-7; 11 bases match TRBD1. The clonotype originates from a woman in her seventies with COVID-19, enrolled during active disease. The sequenced sample was peripheral blood. CDR3 region: CASSPDRGRTRGSYEQYF. The DNA of the CDR3 is TGCGCCAGCAGCCCGGACAGGGGGCGCACGAGGGGGTCCTACGAGCAGTACTTC.